The entry below describes one TCR beta chain. V lost 1 base to trimming and J lost 3 bases, with 10 bases between them. This CDR3 comprises 16 residues. Germline loops: CDR1 MGHDK, CDR2 SYGVNS. Seattle cases were enrolled at active infection and followed longitudinally. In the original workflow: Quantification of nucleated cells was approximated via reference gene primer amplification. Repertoires were generated with immunoSEQ multiplex PCR, while TCRdb's copy carries only in-frame clones and drops some. That table furnishes V, J and clone size, whereas the DNA furnished D and trimming. The sample holds some 140,000 clones, about 85% seen once. The record originates from a study of blood T cell repertoires in COVID-19. Study details: Samples came from the United States, Italy and Spain, spanning acute and convalescent COVID-19. Sources were T cells, B-cell-depleted T cells, or PBMCs; the material itself was cDNA or gDNA.

Material: peripheral blood. This sequence was found in a man aged 60 to 69 with COVID-19, enrolled during active disease. The chain links TRBV25-1 to TRBJ1-6; D gene uncertain. CDR3 coding DNA: TGTGCCAGCAGTGAATTGCGGGGTGGCTATAATTCACCCCTCCACTTT. Encoded protein: CASSELRGGYNSPLHF.